A single sample gave rise to the 30 T cell receptor beta chains below, sequenced in a study of shared clonotypes between healthy human individuals. Sequenced by immunoSEQ multiplex PCR; TCRdb stores in-frame clones only, minus some. The sample lists about 2,500,000 clones; about 92% were seen once. The sequenced sample was naive CD4+ T cells sorted from blood. This sample's subset: CD45RA+ positively selected. These receptors originate from a young man in good health.

The genes are TRBV19 and TRBJ1-4; 12 bases fit TRBD1. CDR1 is LNHDA and CDR2 is SQIVND in the germline V gene (reference sequence). The ends lost 4 bases at V and 3 bases at J; junction bases unmatched: 6. This CDR3 region has 17 residues. As DNA, the CDR3 is TGTGCCAGTAGTAGGGGACAGGGGGCGCGGGCTAATGAAAAACTGTTTTTT. It codes for CASSRGQGARANEKLFF.

The V call is TRBV5-1, the J call TRBJ1-1; 8 nucleotides align to TRBD1. With V trimmed by 0 bases and J by 4 bases, 5 bases remained unmatched. This CDR3 is built from 15 residues. Germline lookup yields CDR1 SGHRS and CDR2 YFSETQ. The CDR3 loop reads CASSLGQGAVTEAFF. CDR3 sequence (DNA): TGCGCCAGCAGCTTGGGGCAGGGGGCGGTCACTGAAGCTTTCTTT.

The V call is TRBV5-1, the J call TRBJ2-7, with 10 bases fitting TRBD2. This CDR3 has 15 residues. Germline CDR1 reads SGHRS; CDR2 reads YFSETQ. The ends lost 2 bases at V and 2 bases at J; junction bases unmatched: 4. CDR3 region: CASSFLAGDTYEQYF. DNA of the CDR3: TGCGCCAGCAGCTTTCTAGCGGGGGATACCTACGAGCAGTACTTC.

This clone appeared a single time. V usage is TRBV5-1 and J usage is TRBJ2-2; D is possibly TRBD1 (5 bases). This CDR3 has 16 residues. V was clipped by 5 bases and J by 0 bases, with 14 bases between them. Germline V lookup: CDR1 SGHRS, CDR2 YFSETQ. The CDR3 protein is CASSYTWGSNTGELFF. The CDR3 nucleotides read TGCGCCAGCAGTTATACATGGGGCTCGAACACCGGGGAGCTGTTTTTT.

The chain recombines TRBV5-5 with TRBJ2-1, with D possibly being TRBD2 (6 bases). CDR1 and CDR2 (germline): SGHKS, YYEKEE (reference sequence). Trimming took off 1 base at V and 0 bases at J, with 17 bases between the two ends. The CDR3 spans 18 residues. The CDR3 DNA reads as TGTGCCAGCAGCTTGACGGCTAGCGTGACTGTCTCCTACAATGAGCAGTTCTTC. This gives the protein CASSLTASVTVSYNEQFF.

V and J are TRBV7-2 and TRBJ2-2; D unclear. Germline V lookup: CDR1 SGHTA, CDR2 FQGNSA. This CDR3 spans 13 amino acids. Trimming stripped 8 bases from V and 0 bases from J, with 7 bases between. The CDR3 sequence: CASHGPNTGELFF. The CDR3 DNA is TGTGCCAGCCACGGACCGAACACCGGGGAGCTGTTTTTT. Combining the CDR3 with reference TRBV7-2 and TRBJ2-2 gives the whole variable domain GAGVSQSPSNKVTEKGKDVELRCDPISGHTALYWYRQSLGQGLEFLIYFQGNSAPDKSGLPSDRFSAERTGGSVSTLTIQRTQQEDSAVYLCASHGPNTGELFFGEGSRLTVL.

This clone is a singleton in its sample. This chain connects TRBV5-1 to TRBJ2-7, with 11 bases fitting TRBD1. J lost 6 bases, V lost 6 bases, and 8 bases had no gene match. The germline V gene has CDR1 SGHRS and CDR2 YFSETQ. There are 14 residues in the CDR3. In nucleotides, the CDR3 is TGCGCCAGCACCGGACAGGGGGCAGTCGGCGAGCAGTACTTC. Translating gives CASTGQGAVGEQYF.

V is TRBV30 and J is TRBJ2-1; D might be TRBD2 (6 bases). The germline CDR1 and CDR2 sequences are GTSNPN and SVGIG (reference sequence). The germline V and J ends were trimmed by 0 bases and 4 bases, with 13 bases remaining between them. The CDR3 is 15 residues long. The CDR3 sequence: CAWSVSGTFYNEQFF. As DNA, the CDR3 is TGTGCCTGGAGTGTCTCAGGGACTTTTTACAATGAGCAGTTCTTC.

This chain uses TRBV10-3 with TRBJ1-4; TRBD1 matches at 7 bases. Losses at the gene ends were 10 bases for V and 5 bases for J; bases not matched to a gene: 7. The CDR3 extends over 13 amino acids. Germline assignment: CDR1 ENHRY and CDR2 SYGVKD. CDR3 sequence (DNA): TGTGCCACTAGGGACAGTTCCAATGAAAAACTGTTTTTT. Its translation: CATRDSSNEKLFF.

In its sample, this clone was seen a few times. The sample contains more than one DNA sequence encoding this CDR3. V and J are TRBV7-9 and TRBJ1-1; D not resolved. Germline CDR1 is SEHNR and CDR2 is FQNEAQ (reference sequence). V lost 3 bases and J lost 1, with 0 bases in between. This CDR3 is 11 amino acids long. The CDR3 DNA sequence: TGTGCCAGCAGCTTGAACACTGAAGCTTTCTTT. This gives the protein CASSLNTEAFF.

A single count supports this clone. The chain links TRBV5-4 to TRBJ1-4; TRBD1 matches at 7 bases. V was pared by 4 bases and J by 8 bases, with 8 bases of the junction left unmatched. Germline V gene data show CDR1 as SGHNT and CDR2 as YYREEE (reference sequence). CDR3 length: 14 amino acids. This chain's CDR3 is CASSSTGVQEKLFF. As DNA, the CDR3 is TGTGCCAGCAGCAGTACAGGGGTGCAGGAAAAACTGTTTTTT.

The J gene is TRBJ2-1, the V gene TRBV5-5; 8 nucleotides match TRBD1. This CDR3 spans 15 amino acids. After removal of 0 bases from V and 7 bases from J, the junction contained 6 bases not matched to a gene. The germline CDR1 and CDR2 sequences are SGHKS and YYEKEE (reference sequence). This chain's CDR3 is CASSLEAGGWNEQFF. CDR3 DNA sequence: TGTGCCAGCAGCTTGGAGGCAGGGGGCTGGAATGAGCAGTTCTTC.

This sequence joins TRBV27 and TRBJ2-3; no firm D call. The ends were cut back, 0 bases at V and 1 base at J, with 8 bases in the middle. The germline V gene encodes CDR1 MNHEY and CDR2 SMNVEV (reference sequence). CDR3 size: 15 residues. This CDR3 reads CASSLSNARTDTQYF. CDR3 sequence (DNA): TGTGCCAGCAGTTTATCGAATGCACGCACAGATACGCAGTATTTT.

The rearrangement uses TRBV6-5 and TRBJ1-5, with 8 bases aligning to TRBD1. CDR3 length: 14 residues. Per the germline V gene, CDR1 is MNHEY and CDR2 is SVGAGI. The J segment lost 6 bases and the V segment lost 5 bases, leaving 6 bases of the junction unmatched. The CDR3 is CASSIGTGRQPQHF. The CDR3 DNA sequence: TGTGCCAGCAGTATCGGGACAGGACGTCAGCCCCAGCATTTT.

The chain joins TRBV10-3 to TRBJ1-5, with 8 bases fitting TRBD1. The ends lost 0 bases at V and 0 bases at J; junction bases unmatched: 4. The V gene's germline CDR1 is ENHRY and CDR2 SYGVKD. The CDR3 sequence is 17 residues long. CDR3 protein: CAISESDRAYSNQPQHF. In DNA, the CDR3 is TGTGCCATCAGTGAGTCGGACAGGGCGTATAGCAATCAGCCCCAGCATTTT.

The chain is built from TRBV6-5 and TRBJ2-1; 15 positions match TRBD2. Germline assignment: CDR1 MNHEY and CDR2 SVGAGI. V dropped 5 bases and J dropped 9; count of bases not matched to a gene: 5. CDR3 size: 15 residues. The CDR3 DNA sequence: TGTGCCAGCAGTGGACTAGCGGGAGGGCAGGGTGAGCAGTTCTTC. Translated: CASSGLAGGQGEQFF.

The V call is TRBV19, the J call TRBJ2-3; D is undetermined. CDR3 length: 14 residues. Germline V gives CDR1 LNHDA, CDR2 SQIVND (reference sequence). The V and J ends lost 6 bases and 1 base respectively, with 11 bases between them. For the CDR3, the DNA is TGTGCCAGTAGCACCTCCGCAGGCACAGATACGCAGTATTTT. Encoded protein: CASSTSAGTDTQYF.

The chain combines TRBV11-2 with TRBJ2-7, with D possibly matching TRBD2 (7 bases). The CDR3 is 14 amino acids. Trimming shortened V by 3 bases and J by 5 bases, and 14 bases separated the two germline ends. Germline V gene sequence: CDR1 SGHAT, CDR2 FQNNGV. The CDR3 coding sequence is TGTGCCAGCAGCTTGGCCCCGGGGGGCCACGAGCAGTACTTC. Its protein product is CASSLAPGGHEQYF.

This clone came up once. This chain uses TRBV5-4 with TRBJ2-1, with 9 bases lining up with TRBD2. The CDR3 sequence is 16 residues long. Germline assignment: CDR1 SGHNT and CDR2 YYREEE (reference sequence). The J segment lost 9 bases and the V segment lost 1 base, leaving 11 bases of the junction unmatched. CDR3 residues: CASSLRAGGQLAEQFF. The DNA of the CDR3 is TGTGCCAGCAGCTTGCGAGCGGGAGGCCAGCTGGCTGAGCAGTTCTTC. Full variable domain (missing parts from reference TRBV5-4 and TRBJ2-1): ETGVTQSPTHLIKTRGQQVTLRCSSQSGHNTVSWYQQALGQGPQFIFQYYREEENGRGNFPPRFSGLQFPNYSSELNVNALELDDSALYLCASSLRAGGQLAEQFFGPGTRLTVL.

A note on this clone: Other DNA sequences in this sample translate to the same CDR3. This chain connects TRBV4-1 to TRBJ1-4; tentative D call: TRBD1 (5 bases). The CDR3 totals 15 residues. CDR1 is MGHRA and CDR2 is YSYEKL in the germline V gene. The germline V and J ends were trimmed by 1 base and 5 bases, with 11 bases remaining between them. The CDR3, as DNA: TGCGCCAGCAGCCAAGGTGTGGGGACCAATGAAAAACTGTTTTTT. Translating gives CASSQGVGTNEKLFF.

V is TRBV11-2 and J is TRBJ2-7; the D gene is possibly TRBD2 (5 bases). The germline gives CDR1 SGHAT, CDR2 FQNNGV. This CDR3 contains 17 residues. With 6 bases removed from V and 0 bases from J, the gap between germline ends came to 21 bases. In DNA, the CDR3 is TGTGCCAGCAGAGATAAAGCGGTCTCGTCTCCCTCCTACGAGCAGTACTTC. Protein: CASRDKAVSSPSYEQYF.

V gene TRBV5-4 combines with J gene TRBJ2-3; 11 bases map to TRBD2. With 4 bases clipped from V and 2 bases from J, the junction kept 3 bases outside the gene matches. Germline-derived CDR1 and CDR2 are SGHNT and YYREEE (reference sequence). The CDR3 totals 15 residues. In DNA form, the CDR3 reads TGTGCCAGCAGCCCGGGACTAGCGGCCACAGATACGCAGTATTTT. Its translation: CASSPGLAATDTQYF.

The chain employs TRBV7-9 and TRBJ1-3, with D perhaps TRBD1 (5 bases). This CDR3 region has 15 residues. In germline, CDR1 is SEHNR, CDR2 FQNEAQ (reference sequence). V was clipped by 2 bases and J by 0 bases, with 8 bases between them. CDR3 sequence reads: CASSLTGPSGNTIYF. The CDR3 DNA reads TGTGCCAGCAGCTTAACAGGCCCCTCTGGAAACACCATATATTTT.

The rearrangement links TRBV7-9 to TRBJ2-3, with TRBD1 matching over 10 bases. Germline trimming cut 5 bases from V and 4 bases from J; bases unmatched to any gene: 12. CDR1 and CDR2 (germline): SEHNR, FQNEAQ (reference sequence). The CDR3 spans 17 residues. The CDR3 coding sequence is TGTGCCAGCAGCCTCAATGCCGGGACAGGGGAAGCAGATACGCAGTATTTT. The encoded protein is CASSLNAGTGEADTQYF.

The CDR3 here is CASSLGALYSNQPQHF. The DNA of the CDR3 is TGTGCCAGCAGCCTCGGGGCCCTTTATAGCAATCAGCCCCAGCATTTT. The rearrangement uses TRBV7-2 and TRBJ1-5; D perhaps matches TRBD1 (5 bases). The CDR3 runs 16 residues. Looked up from germline, CDR1 is SGHTA and CDR2 is FQGNSA. Trimming stripped 5 bases from V and 0 bases from J, with 14 bases between.

V usage is TRBV18 and J usage is TRBJ1-1; a weak D match, TRBD1 (6 bases). The CDR3 runs 17 residues. V was pared by 1 base and J by 2 bases, with 17 bases between. Looked up from germline, CDR1 is KGHSH and CDR2 is LQKENI. CDR3 residues: CASSPQNSQGGNTEAFF. For the CDR3, the DNA is TGTGCCAGCTCACCACAAAATTCACAGGGAGGCAACACTGAAGCTTTCTTT.

The rearrangement links TRBV4-3 to TRBJ2-1; 8 bases are a match to TRBD2. V lost 4 bases to trimming and J lost 9 bases; unmatched junction nucleotides: 14. Germline loops: CDR1 LGHNA, CDR2 YSLEER. CDR3 length: 16 amino acids. CDR3 sequence (DNA): TGCGCCAGCAGCCCCGTGGGGGCGGGAGGAGTCAGTGAGCAGTTCTTC. Protein sequence: CASSPVGAGGVSEQFF.

The chain combines TRBV18 with TRBJ1-2; a weak D match, TRBD1 (6 bases). The V gene lost 0 bases and the J gene lost 6 bases, with 14 bases spanning the gap. This CDR3 contains 15 residues. Germline assignment: CDR1 KGHSH and CDR2 LQKENI. This CDR3 is CASSPPVRDTDGYTF. The CDR3 region has the DNA TGTGCCAGCTCACCACCGGTTAGGGACACGGATGGCTACACCTTC.

This chain connects TRBV5-4 to TRBJ2-1, with 12 nucleotides matching TRBD2. This CDR3 is built from 15 residues. Unmatched junction bases numbered 5, after V lost 0 bases and J lost 10 bases. Germline lookup yields CDR1 SGHNT and CDR2 YYREEE (reference sequence). For the CDR3, the DNA is TGTGCCAGCAGCTTGGGTCTAGCGGGGGGGCAGGAGCAGTTCTTC. Its protein is CASSLGLAGGQEQFF. Full variable domain (missing parts from reference TRBV5-4 and TRBJ2-1): ETGVTQSPTHLIKTRGQQVTLRCSSQSGHNTVSWYQQALGQGPQFIFQYYREEENGRGNFPPRFSGLQFPNYSSELNVNALELDDSALYLCASSLGLAGGQEQFFGPGTRLTVL.

The chain employs TRBV7-9 and TRBJ1-6, with D possibly being TRBD1 (5 bases). V was clipped by 4 bases and J by 6 bases, with 13 bases between them. From germline, CDR1 is SEHNR and CDR2 FQNEAQ (reference sequence). The CDR3 runs to 15 residues. CDR3 region: CASSSGPGLNSPLHF. DNA for the CDR3: TGTGCCAGCAGCTCCGGCCCGGGACTTAATTCACCCCTCCACTTT.